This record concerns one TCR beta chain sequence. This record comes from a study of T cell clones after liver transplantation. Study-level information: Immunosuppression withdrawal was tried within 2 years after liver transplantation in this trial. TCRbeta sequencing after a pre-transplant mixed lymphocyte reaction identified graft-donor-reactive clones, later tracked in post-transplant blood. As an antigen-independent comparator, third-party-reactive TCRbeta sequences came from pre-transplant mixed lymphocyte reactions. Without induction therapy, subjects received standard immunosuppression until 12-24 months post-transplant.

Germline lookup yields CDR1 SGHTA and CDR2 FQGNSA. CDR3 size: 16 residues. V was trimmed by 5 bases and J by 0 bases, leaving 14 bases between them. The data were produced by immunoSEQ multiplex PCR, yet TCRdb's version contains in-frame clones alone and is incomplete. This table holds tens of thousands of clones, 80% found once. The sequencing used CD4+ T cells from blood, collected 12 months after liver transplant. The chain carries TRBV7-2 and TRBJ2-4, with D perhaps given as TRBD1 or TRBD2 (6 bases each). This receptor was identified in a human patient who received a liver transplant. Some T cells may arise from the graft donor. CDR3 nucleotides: TGTGCCAGCAGCCTACAGGGAGGCCTAGCCAAAAACATTCAGTACTTC. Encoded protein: CASSLQGGLAKNIQYF.